A selection of T cell receptor beta chains follows, all from one sample in a study of T cells in Graves' hyperthyroidism and ophthalmopathy. TCRdb reprocessed the multiplex PCR reads with MiXCR, giving one entry per CDR3 protein. The repertoire holds about 200,000 distinct CDR3 sequences, with about 16% as singletons. Sample: blood. Every receptor here comes from a man aged 40-55 years with Graves' hyperthyroidism. CDR3s include the opening cysteine and the closing phenylalanine or tryptophan. D genes are given only for firm matches. Size tells how often a clone was seen (once, few, many) or the class of an expanded clone, and some rows leave it out.

TRBD1	many	TRBJ1-6	TRBV20-1	14	TGCAGTGCTAGTGAGGACAGGGGAAGGTCACCCCTCCACTTT	CSASEDRGRSPLHF
.	many	TRBJ2-3	TRBV10-1	12	TGCGCCAGCGCGGGTAGCACAGATACGCAGTATTTT	CASAGSTDTQYF
.	.	TRBJ1-4	TRBV10-2	13	TGCGCCAGCGTGAAAACAACTAATGAAAAACTGTTTTTT	CASVKTTNEKLFF
.	.	TRBJ1-5	TRBV6-2/TRBV6-3	16	TGTGCCAGCAGTAGAACAGGGTCGGGAAGCAATCAGCCCCAGCATTTT	CASSRTGSGSNQPQHF
.	many	TRBJ1-6	TRBV28	15	TGTGCCAGCAGCGCCCAGAGCTCCTATAATTCACCCCTCCACTTT	CASSAQSSYNSPLHF
TRBD1	.	TRBJ1-2	TRBV7-2	15	TGTGCCAGCAGCAACCGAAGGGCAGGGGGCAATGGCTACACCTTC	CASSNRRAGGNGYTF
.	few	TRBJ2-2	TRBV7-2	12	TGTGCCAGCAGCTCCGACACCGGGGAGCCGTTTTTT	CASSSDTGEPFF
TRBD2	.	TRBJ2-1	TRBV7-2	14	TGTGCCAGCAGCTTATGGGGAGGGTACGATGAGCAGTTCTTC	CASSLWGGYDEQFF
.	many	TRBJ2-3	TRBV2	13	TGTGCCAGCAGGGGGCAGTTGGCAGATACGCAGTATTTT	CASRGQLADTQYF
.	.	TRBJ1-2	TRBV6-1	14	TGTGCCAGCACCCTCTCCGGAATTGTTCTTGGCTACACCTTC	CASTLSGIVLGYTF
TRBD2	.	TRBJ2-1	TRBV20-1	13	TGCAGTTTTAGCGGGGGAACCTACAATGAGCAGTTCTTC	CSFSGGTYNEQFF
.	.	TRBJ2-3	TRBV3-2	14	TGTGCCAGCAGCCAAGAGGTCGGGGGACAGATACGCAGTTTT	CASSQEVGGQIRSF
.	few	TRBJ2-7	TRBV6-6	14	TGTGCCAGCAGTTACTCTGGGGGCACCTACGAGCAGTACTTC	CASSYSGGTYEQYF
.	few	TRBJ2-7	TRBV18	16	TGTGCCAGCTCACCACCTATAATGACAGGCACCTACGAGCAGTACTTC	CASSPPIMTGTYEQYF
.	many	TRBJ1-6	TRBV2	15	TGTGCCAGCAGTGAGGGGACGAAATACAATTCACCCCTCCACTTT	CASSEGTKYNSPLHF
.	.	TRBJ1-1	TRBV6-1	14	TGTGCCAGCAGCTTCGGGAATATGAACACTGAAGCTTTCTTT	CASSFGNMNTEAFF
TRBD1	.	TRBJ2-7	TRBV18	13	TGTGCCAGCTCATTCGGACAGGGTTACGAGCAGTACTTC	CASSFGQGYEQYF
.	.	TRBJ2-3	TRBV19	14	TGTGCCAGTAGTATCCAGGGATTAGTAAATACGCAGTATTTT	CASSIQGLVNTQYF
.	many	TRBJ2-3	TRBV11-2	14	TGTGCCAGCAGCTTACAACGGAGCACAGATACGCAGTATTTT	CASSLQRSTDTQYF
.	many	TRBJ2-7	TRBV2	15	TGTGCCAGCAGTGAGTACCCTACCCCTTCCTACGAGCAGTACTTC	CASSEYPTPSYEQYF
.	.	TRBJ1-2	TRBV3-1	15	TGTGCCAGCAGCCAATCCAGGGGCTATCACTATGGCTACACCTTC	CASSQSRGYHYGYTF
.	many	TRBJ2-7	TRBV6-5	14	TGTGCCAGCAGTTACGGGGCTGCATCCGCCGAGCAGTACTTC	CASSYGAASAEQYF
.	.	TRBJ2-2	TRBV4-1	16	TGCGCCAGCAGCCCCGGACGGAGTGGACCCACCGGGGAGCTGTTTTTT	CASSPGRSGPTGELFF
.	many	TRBJ2-3	TRBV27	15	TGTGCCAGCAGTTTGGTCCCGTTTCACACAGATACGCAGTATTTT	CASSLVPFHTDTQYF
.	few	TRBJ1-3	TRBV5-1	18	TGCGCCAGCAGCTTGTCGGGGCCCACAGTTCCCTCTGGAAACACCATATATTTT	CASSLSGPTVPSGNTIYF
.	many	TRBJ1-5	TRBV6-1	14	TGTGCCAGCATCCTCGGGACATCAAGTTTGGCCCAGCATTTT	CASILGTSSLAQHF
TRBD1	many	TRBJ2-2	TRBV20-1	13	TGCGGAGGGCAGGGGGCATACACCGGGGAGCTGTTTTTT	CGGQGAYTGELFF
.	.	TRBJ2-2	TRBV19	15	TGTGCCAGTAGTATTTCGGACTCCTACACCGGGGAGCTGTTTTTT	CASSISDSYTGELFF
.	many	TRBJ2-7	TRBV18	13	TGTGCCAGCTCACCACTACCGTCCTACGAGCAGTACTTC	CASSPLPSYEQYF
TRBD1	many	TRBJ1-2	TRBV10-3	11	TGTGCCACGACAGGGGACTATGGCTACACCTTC	CATTGDYGYTF
.	.	TRBJ2-3	TRBV12-3/TRBV12-4	14	TGTGCCAGCAGTTTAGCGTGGGGGCAAGATACGCAGTATTTT	CASSLAWGQDTQYF
.	many	TRBJ1-4	TRBV2	12	TGTGCCAGCAGTGAACAGGAGGAAAAACTGTTTTTT	CASSEQEEKLFF
.	many	TRBJ2-7	TRBV12-3/TRBV12-4	14	TGTGCCAGCAGTTTAAAATCCAGGGCCCACGAGCAGTACTTC	CASSLKSRAHEQYF
.	few	TRBJ2-2	TRBV29-1	13	TGCAGCGTTGAACAGGGAAGGGCCGGGGAGCTGTTTTTT	CSVEQGRAGELFF
TRBD1	.	TRBJ2-7	TRBV9	16	TGTGCCAGCAGCGTAGGGGAGACAGGGGGCTCCCACGAGCAGTACTTC	CASSVGETGGSHEQYF
.	many	TRBJ1-3	TRBV20-1	14	TGCAGTGCCCGGGTTGGGTCGTATGGAAACACCATATATTTT	CSARVGSYGNTIYF
.	many	TRBJ1-2	TRBV3-1	15	TGTGCCAGCAGCCAAGGAAATTCCAGGTTCTATGGCTACACCTTC	CASSQGNSRFYGYTF